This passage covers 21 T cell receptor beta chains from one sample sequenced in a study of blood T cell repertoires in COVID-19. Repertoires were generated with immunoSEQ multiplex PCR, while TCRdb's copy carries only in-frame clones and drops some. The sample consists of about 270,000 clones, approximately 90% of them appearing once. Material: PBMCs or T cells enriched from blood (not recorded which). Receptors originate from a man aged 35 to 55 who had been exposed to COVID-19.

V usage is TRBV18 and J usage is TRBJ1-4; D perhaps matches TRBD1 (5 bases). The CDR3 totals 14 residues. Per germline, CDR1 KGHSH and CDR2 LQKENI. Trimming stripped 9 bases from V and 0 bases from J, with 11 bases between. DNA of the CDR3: TGTGCCAGTTCAACAGGTGCAACTAATGAAAAACTGTTTTTT. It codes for CASSTGATNEKLFF.

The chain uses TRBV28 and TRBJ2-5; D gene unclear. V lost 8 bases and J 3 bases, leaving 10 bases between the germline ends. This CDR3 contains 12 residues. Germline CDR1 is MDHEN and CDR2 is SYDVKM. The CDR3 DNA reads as TGTGCCAGCGGTCAGGTCGAAGAGACCCAGTACTTC. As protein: CASGQVEETQYF.

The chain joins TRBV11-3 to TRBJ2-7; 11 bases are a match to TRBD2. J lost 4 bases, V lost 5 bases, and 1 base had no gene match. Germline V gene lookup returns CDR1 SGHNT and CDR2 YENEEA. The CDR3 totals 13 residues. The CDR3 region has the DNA TGTGCCAGCAGCACTAGCGGGAGATACGAGCAGTACTTC. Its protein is CASSTSGRYEQYF.

This CDR3 reads CASSVDFKSREGPGEQYF. CDR3 nucleotides: TGTGCCAGCAGCGTAGACTTTAAGTCACGGGAGGGCCCGGGGGAGCAGTACTTC. The chain recombines TRBV9 with TRBJ2-7; TRBD2 aligns across 8 bases. CDR1 and CDR2 (germline): SGDLS, YYNGEE. J was trimmed by 7 bases and V by 0 bases; bases with no gene match: 18. The CDR3 covers 18 residues.

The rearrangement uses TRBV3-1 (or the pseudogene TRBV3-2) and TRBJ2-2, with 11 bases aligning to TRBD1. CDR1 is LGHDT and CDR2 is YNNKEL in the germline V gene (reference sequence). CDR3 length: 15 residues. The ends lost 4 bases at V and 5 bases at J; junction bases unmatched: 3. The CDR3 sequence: CASSPGTGGTGELFF. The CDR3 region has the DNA TGTGCCAGCAGCCCCGGGACAGGGGGAACCGGGGAGCTGTTTTTT.

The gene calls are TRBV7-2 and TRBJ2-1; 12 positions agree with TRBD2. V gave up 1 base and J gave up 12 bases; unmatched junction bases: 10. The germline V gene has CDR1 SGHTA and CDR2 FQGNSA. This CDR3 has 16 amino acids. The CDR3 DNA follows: TGTGCCAGCAGCTTAGATTGGGCTAGCGGGAGGGTGGGGCAGTTCTTC. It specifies CASSLDWASGRVGQFF.

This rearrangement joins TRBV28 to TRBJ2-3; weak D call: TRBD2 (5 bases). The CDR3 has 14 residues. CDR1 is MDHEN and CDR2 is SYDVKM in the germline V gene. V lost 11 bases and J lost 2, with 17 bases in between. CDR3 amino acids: CASARVANTDTQYF. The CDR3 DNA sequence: TGTGCCTCCGCGAGGGTAGCGAACACAGATACGCAGTATTTT.

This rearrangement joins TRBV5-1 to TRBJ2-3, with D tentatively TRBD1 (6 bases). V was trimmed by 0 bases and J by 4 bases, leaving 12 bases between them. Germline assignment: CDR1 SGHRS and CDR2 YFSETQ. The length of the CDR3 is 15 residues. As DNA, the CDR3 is TGCGCCAGCAGCTTGGTGCTGGGGGCAGCAGATACGCAGTATTTT. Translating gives CASSLVLGAADTQYF.

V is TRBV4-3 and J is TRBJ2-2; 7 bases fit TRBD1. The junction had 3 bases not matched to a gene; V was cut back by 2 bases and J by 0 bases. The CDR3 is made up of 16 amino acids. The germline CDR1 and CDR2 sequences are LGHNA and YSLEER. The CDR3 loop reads CASSQRQGPNTGELFF. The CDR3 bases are TGCGCCAGCAGCCAAAGACAGGGACCGAACACCGGGGAGCTGTTTTTT.

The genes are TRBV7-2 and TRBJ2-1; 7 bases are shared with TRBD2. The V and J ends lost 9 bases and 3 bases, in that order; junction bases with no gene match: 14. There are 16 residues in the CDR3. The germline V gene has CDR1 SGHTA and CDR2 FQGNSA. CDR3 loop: CASRTQSGEYYNEQFF. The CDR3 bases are TGTGCCAGTCGTACCCAAAGCGGGGAGTACTACAATGAGCAGTTCTTC.

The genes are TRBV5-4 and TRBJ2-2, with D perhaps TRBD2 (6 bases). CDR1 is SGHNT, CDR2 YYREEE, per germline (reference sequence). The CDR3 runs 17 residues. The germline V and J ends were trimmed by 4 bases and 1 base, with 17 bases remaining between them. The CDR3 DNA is TGTGCCAGCAGCCGTCAACCTGGCGGGATGAACACCGGGGAGCTGTTTTTT. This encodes CASSRQPGGMNTGELFF.

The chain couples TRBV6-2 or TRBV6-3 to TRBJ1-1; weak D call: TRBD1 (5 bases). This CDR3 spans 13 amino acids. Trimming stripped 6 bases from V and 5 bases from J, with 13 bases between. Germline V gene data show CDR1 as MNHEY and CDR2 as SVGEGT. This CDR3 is CASSLQARTEAFF. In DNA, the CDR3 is TGTGCCAGCAGCCTACAGGCAAGGACTGAAGCTTTCTTT.

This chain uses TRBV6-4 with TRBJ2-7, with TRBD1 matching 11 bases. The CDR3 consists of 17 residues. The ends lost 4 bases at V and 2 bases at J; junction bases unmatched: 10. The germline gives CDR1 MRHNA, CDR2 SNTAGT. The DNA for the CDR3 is TGTGCCAGCAGTGCCACTAACCGGGACAGGGGGGCCTACGAGCAGTACTTC. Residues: CASSATNRDRGAYEQYF.

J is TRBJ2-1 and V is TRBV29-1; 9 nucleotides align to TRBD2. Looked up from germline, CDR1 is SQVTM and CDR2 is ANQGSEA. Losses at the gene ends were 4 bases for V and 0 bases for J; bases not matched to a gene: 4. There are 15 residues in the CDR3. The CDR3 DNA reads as TGCAGCGTTGTAGGACTAGCGAACTCCTACAATGAGCAGTTCTTC. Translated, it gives CSVVGLANSYNEQFF.

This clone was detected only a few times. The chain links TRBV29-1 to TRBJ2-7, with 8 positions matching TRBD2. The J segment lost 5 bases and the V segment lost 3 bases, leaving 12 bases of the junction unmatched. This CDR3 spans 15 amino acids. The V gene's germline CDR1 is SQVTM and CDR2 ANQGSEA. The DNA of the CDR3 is TGCAGCGTTGAGATCGCCGGGAGGGCTGGGGACGAGCAGTACTTC. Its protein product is CSVEIAGRAGDEQYF.

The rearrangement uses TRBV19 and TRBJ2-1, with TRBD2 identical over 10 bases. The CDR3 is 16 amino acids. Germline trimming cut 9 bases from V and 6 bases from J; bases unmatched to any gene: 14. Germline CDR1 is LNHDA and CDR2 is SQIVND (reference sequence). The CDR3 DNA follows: TGTGCCAGCCGGACTAGCGGAAGCACGAATGGCAATGAGCAGTTCTTC. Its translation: CASRTSGSTNGNEQFF.

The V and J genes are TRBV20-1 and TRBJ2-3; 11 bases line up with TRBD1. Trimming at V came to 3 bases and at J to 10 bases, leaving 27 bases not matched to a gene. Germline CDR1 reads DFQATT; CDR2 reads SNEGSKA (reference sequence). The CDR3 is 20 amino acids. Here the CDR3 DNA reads TGCAGTGCTAGTGGTCCCGGGACAGGGGGTATTGGCGTTGCGACAAGGGCGCAGTATTTT. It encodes CSASGPGTGGIGVATRAQYF.

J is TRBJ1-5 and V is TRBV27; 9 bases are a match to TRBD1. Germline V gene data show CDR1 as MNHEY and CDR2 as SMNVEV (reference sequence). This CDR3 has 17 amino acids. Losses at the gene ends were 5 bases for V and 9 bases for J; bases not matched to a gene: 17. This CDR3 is CASSNEQGAKAERPQHF. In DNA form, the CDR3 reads TGTGCCAGCAGTAACGAACAGGGGGCGAAGGCTGAGCGGCCCCAGCATTTT.

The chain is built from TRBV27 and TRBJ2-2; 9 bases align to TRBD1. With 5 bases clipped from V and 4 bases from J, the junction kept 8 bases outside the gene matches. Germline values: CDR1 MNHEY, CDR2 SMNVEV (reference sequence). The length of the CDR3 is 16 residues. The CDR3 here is CASSPGTGYVTGELFF. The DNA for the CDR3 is TGTGCCAGCAGTCCCGGGACAGGGTATGTCACCGGGGAGCTGTTTTTT.

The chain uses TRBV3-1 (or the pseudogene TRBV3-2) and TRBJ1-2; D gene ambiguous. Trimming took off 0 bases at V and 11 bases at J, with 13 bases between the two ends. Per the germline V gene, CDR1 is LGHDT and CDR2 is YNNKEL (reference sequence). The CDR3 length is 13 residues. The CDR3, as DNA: TGTGCCAGCAGCCAAGACTACCCTCCCTCGTACACCTTC. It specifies CASSQDYPPSYTF.

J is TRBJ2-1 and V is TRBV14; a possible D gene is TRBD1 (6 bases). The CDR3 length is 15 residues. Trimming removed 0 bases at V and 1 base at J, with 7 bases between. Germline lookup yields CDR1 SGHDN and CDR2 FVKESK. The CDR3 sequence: CASSQDRGSYNEQFF. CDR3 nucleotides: TGTGCCAGCAGCCAAGACAGGGGTTCCTACAATGAGCAGTTCTTC.